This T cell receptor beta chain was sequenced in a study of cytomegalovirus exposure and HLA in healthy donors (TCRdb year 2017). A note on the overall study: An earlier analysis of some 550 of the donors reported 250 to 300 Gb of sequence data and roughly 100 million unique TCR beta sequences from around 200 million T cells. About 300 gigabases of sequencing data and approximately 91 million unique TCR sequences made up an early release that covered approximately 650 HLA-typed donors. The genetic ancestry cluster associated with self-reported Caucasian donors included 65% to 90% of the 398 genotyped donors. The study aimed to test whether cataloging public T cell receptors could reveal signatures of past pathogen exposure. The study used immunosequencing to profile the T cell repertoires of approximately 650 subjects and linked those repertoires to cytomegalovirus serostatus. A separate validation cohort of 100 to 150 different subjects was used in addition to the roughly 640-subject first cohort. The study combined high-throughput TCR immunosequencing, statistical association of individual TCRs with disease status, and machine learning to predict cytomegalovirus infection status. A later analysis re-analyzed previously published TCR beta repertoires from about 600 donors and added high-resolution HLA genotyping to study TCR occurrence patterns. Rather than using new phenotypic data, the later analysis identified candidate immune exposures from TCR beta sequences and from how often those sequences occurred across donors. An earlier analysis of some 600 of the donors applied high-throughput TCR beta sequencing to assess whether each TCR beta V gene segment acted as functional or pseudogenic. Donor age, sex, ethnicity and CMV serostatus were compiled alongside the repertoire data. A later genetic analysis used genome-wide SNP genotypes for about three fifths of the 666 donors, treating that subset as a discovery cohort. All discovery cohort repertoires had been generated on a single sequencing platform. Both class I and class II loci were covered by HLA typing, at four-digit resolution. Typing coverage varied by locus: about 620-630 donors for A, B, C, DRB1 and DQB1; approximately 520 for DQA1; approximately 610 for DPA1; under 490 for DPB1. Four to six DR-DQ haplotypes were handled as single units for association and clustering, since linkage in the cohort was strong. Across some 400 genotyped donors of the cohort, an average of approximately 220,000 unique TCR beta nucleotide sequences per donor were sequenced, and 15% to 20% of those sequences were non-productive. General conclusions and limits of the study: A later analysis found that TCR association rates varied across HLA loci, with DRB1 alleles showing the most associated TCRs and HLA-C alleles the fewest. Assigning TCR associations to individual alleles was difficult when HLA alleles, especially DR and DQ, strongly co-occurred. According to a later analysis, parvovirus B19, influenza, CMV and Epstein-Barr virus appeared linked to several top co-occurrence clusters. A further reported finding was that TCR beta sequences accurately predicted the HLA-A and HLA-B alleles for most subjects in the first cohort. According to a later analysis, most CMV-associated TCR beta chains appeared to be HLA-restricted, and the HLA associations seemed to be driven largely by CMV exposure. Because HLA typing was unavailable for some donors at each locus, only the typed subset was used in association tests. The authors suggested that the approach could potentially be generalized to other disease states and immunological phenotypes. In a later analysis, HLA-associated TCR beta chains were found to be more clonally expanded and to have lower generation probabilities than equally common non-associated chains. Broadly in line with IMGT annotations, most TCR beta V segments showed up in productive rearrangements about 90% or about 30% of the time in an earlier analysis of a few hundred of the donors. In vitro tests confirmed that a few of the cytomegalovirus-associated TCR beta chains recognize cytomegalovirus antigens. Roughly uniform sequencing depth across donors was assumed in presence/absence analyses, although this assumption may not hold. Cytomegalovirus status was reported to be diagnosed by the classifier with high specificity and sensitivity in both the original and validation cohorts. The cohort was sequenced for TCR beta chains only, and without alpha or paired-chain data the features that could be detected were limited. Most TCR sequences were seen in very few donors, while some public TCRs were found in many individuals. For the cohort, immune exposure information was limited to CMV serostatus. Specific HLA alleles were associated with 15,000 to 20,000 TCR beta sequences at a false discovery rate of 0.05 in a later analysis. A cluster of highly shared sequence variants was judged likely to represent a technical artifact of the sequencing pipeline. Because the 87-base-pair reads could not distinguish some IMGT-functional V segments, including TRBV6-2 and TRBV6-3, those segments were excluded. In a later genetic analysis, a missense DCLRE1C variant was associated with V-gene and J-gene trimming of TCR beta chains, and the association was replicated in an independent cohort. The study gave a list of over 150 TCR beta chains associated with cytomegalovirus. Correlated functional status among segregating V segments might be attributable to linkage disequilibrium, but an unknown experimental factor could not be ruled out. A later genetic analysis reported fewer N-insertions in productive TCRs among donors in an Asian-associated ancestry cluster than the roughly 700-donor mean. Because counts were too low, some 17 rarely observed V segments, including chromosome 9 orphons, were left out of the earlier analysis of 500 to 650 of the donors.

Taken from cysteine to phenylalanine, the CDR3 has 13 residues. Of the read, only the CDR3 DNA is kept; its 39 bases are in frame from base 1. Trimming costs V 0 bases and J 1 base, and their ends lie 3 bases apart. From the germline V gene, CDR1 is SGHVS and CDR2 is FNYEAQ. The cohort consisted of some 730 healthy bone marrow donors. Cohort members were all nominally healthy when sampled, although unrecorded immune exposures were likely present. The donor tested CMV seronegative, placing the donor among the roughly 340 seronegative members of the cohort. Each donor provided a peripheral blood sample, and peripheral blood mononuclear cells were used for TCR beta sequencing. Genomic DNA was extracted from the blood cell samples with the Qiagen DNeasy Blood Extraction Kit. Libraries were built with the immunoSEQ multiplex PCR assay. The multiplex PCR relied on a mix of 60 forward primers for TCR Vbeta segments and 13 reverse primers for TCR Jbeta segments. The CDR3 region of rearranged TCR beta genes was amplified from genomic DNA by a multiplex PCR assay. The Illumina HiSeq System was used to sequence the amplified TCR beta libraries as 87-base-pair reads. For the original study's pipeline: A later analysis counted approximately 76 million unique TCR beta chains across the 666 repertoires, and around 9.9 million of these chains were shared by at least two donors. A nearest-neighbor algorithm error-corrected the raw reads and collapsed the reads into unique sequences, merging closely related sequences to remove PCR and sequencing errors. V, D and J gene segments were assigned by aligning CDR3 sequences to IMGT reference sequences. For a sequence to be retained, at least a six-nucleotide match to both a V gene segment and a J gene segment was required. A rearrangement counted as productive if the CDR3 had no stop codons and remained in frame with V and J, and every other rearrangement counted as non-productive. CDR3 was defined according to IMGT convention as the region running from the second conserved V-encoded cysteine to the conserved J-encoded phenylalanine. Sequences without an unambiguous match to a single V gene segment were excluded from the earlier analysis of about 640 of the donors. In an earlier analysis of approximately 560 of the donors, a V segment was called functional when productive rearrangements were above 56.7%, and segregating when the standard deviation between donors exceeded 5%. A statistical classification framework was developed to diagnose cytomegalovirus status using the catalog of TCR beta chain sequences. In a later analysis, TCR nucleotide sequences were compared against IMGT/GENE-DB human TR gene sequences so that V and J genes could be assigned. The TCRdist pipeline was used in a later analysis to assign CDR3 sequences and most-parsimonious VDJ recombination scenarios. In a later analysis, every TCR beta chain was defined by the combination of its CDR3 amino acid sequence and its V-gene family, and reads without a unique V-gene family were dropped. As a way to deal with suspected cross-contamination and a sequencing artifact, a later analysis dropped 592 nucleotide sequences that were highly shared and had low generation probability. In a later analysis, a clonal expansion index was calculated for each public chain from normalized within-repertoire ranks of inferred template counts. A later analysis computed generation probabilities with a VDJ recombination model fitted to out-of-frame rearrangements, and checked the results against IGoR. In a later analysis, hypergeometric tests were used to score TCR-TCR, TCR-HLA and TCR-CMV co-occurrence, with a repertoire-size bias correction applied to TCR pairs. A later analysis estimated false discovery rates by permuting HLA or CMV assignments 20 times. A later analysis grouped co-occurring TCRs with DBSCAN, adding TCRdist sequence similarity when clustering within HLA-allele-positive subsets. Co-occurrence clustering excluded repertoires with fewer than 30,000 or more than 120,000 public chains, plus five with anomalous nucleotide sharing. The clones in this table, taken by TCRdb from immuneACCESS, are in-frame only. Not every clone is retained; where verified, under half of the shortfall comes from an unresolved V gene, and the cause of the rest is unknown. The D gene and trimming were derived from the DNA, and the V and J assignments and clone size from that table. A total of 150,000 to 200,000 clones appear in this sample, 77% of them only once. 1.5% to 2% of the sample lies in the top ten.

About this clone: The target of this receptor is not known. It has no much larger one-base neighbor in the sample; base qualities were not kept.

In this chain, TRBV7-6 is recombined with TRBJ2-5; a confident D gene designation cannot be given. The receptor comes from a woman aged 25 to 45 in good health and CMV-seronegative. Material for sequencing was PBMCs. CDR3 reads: CASSLALQETQYF. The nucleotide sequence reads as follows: TGTGCCAGCAGCTTAGCCCTCCAAGAGACCCAGTACTTC.